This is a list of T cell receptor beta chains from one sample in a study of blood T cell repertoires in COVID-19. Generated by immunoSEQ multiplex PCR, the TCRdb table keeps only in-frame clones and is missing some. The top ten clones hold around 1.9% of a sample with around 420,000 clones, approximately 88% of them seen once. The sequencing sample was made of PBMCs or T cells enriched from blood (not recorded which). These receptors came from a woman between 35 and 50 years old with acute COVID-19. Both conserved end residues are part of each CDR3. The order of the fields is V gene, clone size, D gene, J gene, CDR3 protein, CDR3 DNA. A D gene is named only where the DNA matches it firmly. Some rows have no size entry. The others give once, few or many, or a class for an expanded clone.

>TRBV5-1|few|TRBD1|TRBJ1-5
CASSSGTGRDQPQHF
TGCGCCAGCAGCTCGGGGACAGGGAGGGATCAGCCCCAGCATTTT
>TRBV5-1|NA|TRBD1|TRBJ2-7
CASSWTGTGLGEQYF
TGCGCCAGCAGCTGGACCGGGACAGGGCTAGGCGAGCAGTACTTC
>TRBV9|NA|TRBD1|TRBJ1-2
CASSVDRGYGYTF
TGTGCCAGCAGCGTTGACAGGGGCTATGGCTACACCTTC
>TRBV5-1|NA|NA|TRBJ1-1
CASSFQGEAFF
TGCGCCAGCAGCTTTCAGGGGGAAGCTTTCTTT
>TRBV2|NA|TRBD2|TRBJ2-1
CASRATLAGAYNEQFF
TGTGCCAGCAGAGCTACGCTAGCGGGGGCGTACAATGAGCAGTTCTTC
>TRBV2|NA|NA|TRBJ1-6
CASSEPGDNSPLHF
TGTGCCAGCAGTGAACCCGGGGATAATTCACCCCTCCACTTT
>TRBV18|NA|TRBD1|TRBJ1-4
CASSPVQSSGTGELFF
TGTGCCAGCTCACCAGTTCAGTCTTCGGGAACAGGGGAACTGTTTTTT
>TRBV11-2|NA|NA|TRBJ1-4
CASSPRGGLRGGYGEKLFF
TGTGCCAGCAGCCCGCGGGGGGGGCTGAGAGGCGGTTATGGAGAAAAACTGTTTTTT
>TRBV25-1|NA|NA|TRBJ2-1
CASSGFLDEQFF
TGTGCCAGCAGTGGTTTTCTAGATGAGCAGTTCTTC
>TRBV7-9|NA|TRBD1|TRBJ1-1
CASSLAGQGALAEAFF
TGTGCCAGCAGCTTAGCTGGACAGGGGGCTTTAGCTGAAGCTTTCTTT
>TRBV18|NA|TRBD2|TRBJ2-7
CASSPSGGLSYEQYF
TGTGCCAGCTCACCTAGCGGGGGACTCTCCTACGAGCAGTACTTC
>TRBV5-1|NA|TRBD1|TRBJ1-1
CASSMTGESEAFF
TGCGCCAGCAGCATGACAGGGGAGTCTGAAGCTTTCTTT
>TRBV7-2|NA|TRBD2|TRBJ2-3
CASSFLAGDTDTQYF
TGTGCCAGCAGCTTTCTAGCGGGGGACACAGATACGCAGTATTTT
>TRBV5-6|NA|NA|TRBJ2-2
CASSLERELFF
TGTGCCAGCAGCTTAGAGAGGGAGCTGTTTTTT
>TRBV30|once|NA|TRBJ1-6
CAWSVLGGINSPLHF
TGTGCCTGGAGTGTCCTTGGGGGGATAAATTCACCCCTCCACTTT
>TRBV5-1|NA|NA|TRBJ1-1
CASSLNGYRVDTEAFF
TGCGCCAGCAGCTTGAATGGCTACAGGGTTGACACTGAAGCTTTCTTT
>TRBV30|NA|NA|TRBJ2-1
CAWRWSSYNEQFF
TGTGCCTGGAGGTGGAGCTCCTACAATGAGCAGTTCTTC
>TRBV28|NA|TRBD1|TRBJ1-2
CASSPSPGQGSYGYTF
TGTGCCAGCAGTCCATCCCCCGGACAGGGAAGCTATGGCTACACCTTC
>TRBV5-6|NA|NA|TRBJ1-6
CASTITGLNSPLHF
TGTGCCAGCACCATTACAGGGTTAAATTCACCCCTCCACTTT
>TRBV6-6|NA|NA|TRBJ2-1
CASSRYGYNEQFF
TGTGCCAGCAGTCGCTACGGCTACAATGAGCAGTTCTTC
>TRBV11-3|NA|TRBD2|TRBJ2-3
CASSLGSRSGGASPDTQYF
TGTGCCAGCAGCTTAGGCTCGAGGAGCGGGGGGGCGTCCCCAGATACGCAGTATTTT
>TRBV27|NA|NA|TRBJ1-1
CASSFGGYGTEAFF
TGTGCCAGCAGTTTCGGAGGATATGGCACTGAAGCTTTCTTT
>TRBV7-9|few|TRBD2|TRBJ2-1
CASSKSSGGDYNEQFF
TGTGCCAGCAGCAAATCTAGCGGGGGGGATTACAATGAGCAGTTCTTC
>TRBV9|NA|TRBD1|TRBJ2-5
CASSAGQGVGETQYF
TGTGCCAGCAGCGCCGGACAGGGAGTGGGAGAGACCCAGTACTTC
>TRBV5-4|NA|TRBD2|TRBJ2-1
CASSFGGLLAGEQFF
TGTGCCAGCAGCTTCGGGGGCCTGCTAGCGGGGGAGCAGTTCTTC
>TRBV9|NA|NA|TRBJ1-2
CASSVLAGRPSNYGYTF
TGTGCCAGCAGCGTATTGGCAGGGCGCCCATCCAACTATGGCTACACCTTC
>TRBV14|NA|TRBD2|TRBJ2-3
CASSSSGGIGDTQYF
TGTGCCAGCAGCTCATCCGGGGGGATCGGAGATACGCAGTATTTT
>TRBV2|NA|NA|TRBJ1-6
CASSNRLGQGYSNSPLHF
TGTGCCAGCAGTAACAGACTGGGGCAGGGGTACTCTAATTCACCCCTCCACTTT
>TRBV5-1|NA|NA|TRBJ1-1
CASSSSTGRGTEAFF
TGCGCCAGCAGCTCCTCAACAGGGCGGGGGACTGAAGCTTTCTTT
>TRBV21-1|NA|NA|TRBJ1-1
CASSKGRGSESRAFF
TGTGCCAGCAGCAAAGGGCGGGGTTCCGAATCGCGAGCTTTCTTT
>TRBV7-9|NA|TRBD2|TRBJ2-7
CASSTGTSSYEQYF
TGTGCCAGCAGTACCGGGACTAGCTCCTACGAGCAGTACTTC
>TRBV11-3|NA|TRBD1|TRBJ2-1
CASSHGQGYNEQFF
TGTGCCAGCAGCCACGGACAGGGTTACAATGAGCAGTTCTTC
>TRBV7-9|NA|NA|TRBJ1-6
CASSIGQYNSPLHF
TGTGCCAGCAGCATCGGACAATATAATTCACCCCTCCACTTT
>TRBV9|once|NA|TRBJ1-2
CASSVLQNYGYTF
TGTGCCAGCAGCGTATTACAGAACTATGGCTACACCTTC
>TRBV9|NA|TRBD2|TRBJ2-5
CASSLSGTTETQYF
TGTGCCAGCAGCTTATCCGGGACTACGGAGACCCAGTACTTC
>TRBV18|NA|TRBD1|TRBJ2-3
CASSPSQGATDTQYF
TGTGCCAGCTCACCCAGCCAGGGGGCAACAGATACGCAGTATTTT
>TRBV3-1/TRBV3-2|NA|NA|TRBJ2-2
CASRFGPNTGELFF
TGTGCCAGCAGATTTGGCCCGAACACCGGGGAGCTGTTTTTT
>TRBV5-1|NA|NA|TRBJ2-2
CASSGPGGLTGELFF
TGCGCCAGCAGCGGACCCGGGGGTCTCACCGGGGAGCTGTTTTTT
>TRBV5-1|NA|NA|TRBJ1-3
CASSYGDNSGNTIYF
TGCGCCAGCAGCTACGGGGACAACTCTGGAAACACCATATATTTT
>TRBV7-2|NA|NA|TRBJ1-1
CASSSPSEGVTEAFF
TGTGCCAGCAGCTCCCCTTCGGAGGGAGTCACTGAAGCTTTCTTT
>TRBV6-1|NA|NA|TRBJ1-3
CASSDSGSGNTIYF
TGTGCCAGCAGTGACAGCGGCTCTGGAAACACCATATATTTT
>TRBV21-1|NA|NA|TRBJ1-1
CASSKEGQFREAFF
TGTGCCAGCAGCAAAGAGGGGCAGTTTCGTGAAGCTTTCTTT
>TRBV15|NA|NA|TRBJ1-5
CATSRDVGGNQPQHF
TGTGCCACCAGCAGAGACGTTGGGGGGAATCAGCCCCAGCATTTT